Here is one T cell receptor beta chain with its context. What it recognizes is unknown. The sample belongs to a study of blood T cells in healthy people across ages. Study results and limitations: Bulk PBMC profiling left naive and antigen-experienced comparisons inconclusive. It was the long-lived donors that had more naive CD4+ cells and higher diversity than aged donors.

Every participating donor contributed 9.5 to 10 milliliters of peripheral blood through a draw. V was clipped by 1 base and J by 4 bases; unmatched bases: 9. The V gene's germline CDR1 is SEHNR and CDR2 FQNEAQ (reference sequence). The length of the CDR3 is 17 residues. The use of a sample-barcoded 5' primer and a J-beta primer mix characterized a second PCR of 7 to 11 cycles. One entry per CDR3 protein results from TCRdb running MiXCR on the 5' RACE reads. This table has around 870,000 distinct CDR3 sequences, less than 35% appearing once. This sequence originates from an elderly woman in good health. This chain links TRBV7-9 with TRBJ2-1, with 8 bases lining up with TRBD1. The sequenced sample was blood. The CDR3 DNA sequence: TGTGCCAGCAGCTTAGTGGTCTTGACAGGGGATTACAATGAGCAGTTCTTC. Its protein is CASSLVVLTGDYNEQFF.